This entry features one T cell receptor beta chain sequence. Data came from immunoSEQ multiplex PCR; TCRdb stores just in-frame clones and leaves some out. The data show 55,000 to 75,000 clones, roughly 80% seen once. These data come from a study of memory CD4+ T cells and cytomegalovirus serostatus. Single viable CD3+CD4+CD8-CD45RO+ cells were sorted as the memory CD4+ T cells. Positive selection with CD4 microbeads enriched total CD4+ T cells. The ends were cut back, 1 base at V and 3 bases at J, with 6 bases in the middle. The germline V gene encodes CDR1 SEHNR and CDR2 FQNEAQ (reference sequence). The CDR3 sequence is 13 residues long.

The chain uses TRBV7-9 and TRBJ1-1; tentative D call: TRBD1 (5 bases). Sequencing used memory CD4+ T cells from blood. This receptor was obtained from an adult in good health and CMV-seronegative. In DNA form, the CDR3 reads TGTGCCAGCAGCTTAGGGGGGGACACTGAAGCTTTCTTT. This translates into CASSLGGDTEAFF.